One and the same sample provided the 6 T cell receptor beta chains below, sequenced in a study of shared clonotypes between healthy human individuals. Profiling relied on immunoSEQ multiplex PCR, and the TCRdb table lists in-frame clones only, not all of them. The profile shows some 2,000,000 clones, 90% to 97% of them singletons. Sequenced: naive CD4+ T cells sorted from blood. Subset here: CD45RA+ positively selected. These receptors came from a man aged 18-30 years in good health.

As DNA, the CDR3 is TGTGCCTGGAGTGCCTCACTGAGAGACCGGATATTAAACACCATATATTTT. The encoded protein is CAWSASLRDRILNTIYF. J is TRBJ1-3 and V is TRBV30; no firm D call. CDR3 size: 17 residues. V was shortened by 1 base and J by 6 bases, with 22 bases between the two germline ends. CDR1 and CDR2 from the germline V gene are GTSNPN and SVGIG (reference sequence). Combining the CDR3 with reference TRBV30 and TRBJ1-3 gives the whole variable domain SQTIHQWPATLVQPVGSPLSLECTVEGTSNPNLYWYRQAAGRGLQLLFYSVGIGQISSEVPQNLSASRPQDRQFILSSKKLLLSDSGFYLCAWSASLRDRILNTIYFGEGSWLTVV.

CDR3 region: CAISGANVLTF. DNA for the CDR3: TGTGCCATCAGCGGGGCCAACGTCCTGACTTTC. The chain is built from TRBV10-3 and TRBJ2-6; D gene uncertain. From germline, CDR1 is ENHRY and CDR2 SYGVKD. This CDR3 region has 11 residues. Trimming removed 6 bases from V and 4 bases from J, with 1 base in between.

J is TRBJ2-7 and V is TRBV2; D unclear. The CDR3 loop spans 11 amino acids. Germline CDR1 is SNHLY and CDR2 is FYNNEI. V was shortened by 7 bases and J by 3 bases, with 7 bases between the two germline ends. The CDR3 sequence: CASTENYEQYF. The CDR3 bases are TGTGCCAGCACCGAAAACTACGAGCAGTACTTC.

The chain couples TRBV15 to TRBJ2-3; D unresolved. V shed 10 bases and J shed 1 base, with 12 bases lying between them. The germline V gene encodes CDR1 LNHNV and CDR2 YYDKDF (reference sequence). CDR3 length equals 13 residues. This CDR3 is CAMRKSGTDTQYF. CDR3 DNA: TGTGCCATGAGAAAAAGCGGCACAGATACGCAGTATTTT.

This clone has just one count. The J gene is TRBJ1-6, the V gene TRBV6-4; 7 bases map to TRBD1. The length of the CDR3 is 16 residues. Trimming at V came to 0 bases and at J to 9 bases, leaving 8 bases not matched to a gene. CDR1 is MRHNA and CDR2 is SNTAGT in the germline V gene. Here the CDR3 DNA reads TGTGCCAGCAGTGACTCCGTTCGACAGGGAGGTTCACCCCTCCACTTT. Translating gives CASSDSVRQGGSPLHF.

The CDR3 reads CASSLAQNSWETQYF. DNA for the CDR3: TGTGCCAGCAGCTTAGCCCAGAATTCATGGGAGACCCAGTACTTC. The rearrangement joins TRBV7-2 to TRBJ2-5; D is unclear. V shed 0 bases and J shed 5 bases, with 13 bases lying between them. Per germline, CDR1 SGHTA and CDR2 FQGNSA. This CDR3 comprises 15 residues.